The rows below give T cell receptor beta chains drawn from one sample of a study of cytomegalovirus exposure and HLA in healthy donors. Sequenced by immunoSEQ multiplex PCR; TCRdb stores in-frame clones only, minus some. The table lists approximately 150,000 clones, approximately 80% of them singletons. Sequenced: PBMCs. The receptor set was obtained from a woman in her 40s in good health and CMV-seropositive. CDR3s include the opening cysteine and the closing phenylalanine or tryptophan. D genes are given only for firm matches. The size entry is marked missing in some rows and otherwise reads once, few, many or a size class.

size,D,J,V,CDR3,DNA
.,.,TRBJ1-2,TRBV30,CAWGQSDSFFGYTF,TGTGCCTGGGGCCAAAGCGACTCTTTCTTTGGCTACACCTTC
.,.,TRBJ2-7,TRBV7-2,CASSPGGNSYEQYF,TGTGCCAGCAGCCCCGGGGGTAACTCCTACGAGCAGTACTTC
once,.,TRBJ2-7,TRBV11-2,CASSLLASEQYF,TGTGCCAGCAGCTTACTAGCATCCGAGCAGTACTTC
.,TRBD2,TRBJ2-7,TRBV6-5,CASTRTGLATHEQYF,TGTGCCAGCACCAGAACGGGACTAGCGACCCACGAGCAGTACTTC
once,.,TRBJ2-7,TRBV6-1,CASITSDSYEQYF,TGTGCCAGCATAACCAGCGACTCCTACGAGCAGTACTTC
.,.,TRBJ1-4,TRBV20-1,CSASRNEKLFF,TGCAGTGCTAGCAGAAATGAAAAACTGTTTTTT
.,TRBD1,TRBJ1-2,TRBV27,CASSLTGEAYGYTF,TGTGCCAGCAGCCTGACAGGGGAGGCCTATGGCTACACCTTC
.,TRBD1,TRBJ2-7,TRBV5-4,CASSFRDRGSGEQYF,TGTGCCAGCAGCTTCCGGGACAGGGGTTCGGGCGAGCAGTACTTC
.,.,TRBJ2-5,TRBV5-1,CASSKGTQETQYF,TGCGCCAGCAGCAAAGGGACACAAGAGACCCAGTACTTC
.,TRBD1,TRBJ2-1,TRBV11-2,CASSSTGEDNEQFF,TGTGCCAGCAGCTCGACAGGGGAAGACAATGAGCAGTTCTTC
.,TRBD1,TRBJ2-7,TRBV2,CASSGSQGMGQYF,TGTGCCAGCAGCGGATCACAGGGGATGGGGCAGTACTTC
.,.,TRBJ2-1,TRBV14,CASSQEEGGLKWEQFF,TGTGCCAGCAGCCAAGAAGAGGGGGGGCTTAAATGGGAGCAGTTCTTC
.,TRBD1,TRBJ2-2,TRBV9,CASSRGTGGKAGELFF,TGTGCCAGCAGCCGTGGGACAGGGGGAAAGGCCGGGGAGCTGTTTTTT
.,.,TRBJ1-2,TRBV5-1,CASSPTAKSANYGYTF,TGCGCCAGCAGCCCCACCGCAAAGTCAGCTAACTATGGCTACACCTTC
once,.,TRBJ1-2,TRBV4-1,CASSQADRFGYTF,TGCGCCAGCAGCCAAGCTGACAGGTTCGGCTACACCTTC
.,TRBD1,TRBJ1-2,TRBV10-1,CASSESETGDGYTF,TGCGCCAGCAGTGAGTCGGAGACAGGGGATGGCTACACCTTC
.,.,TRBJ1-5,TRBV28,CASSLLNGDQPQHF,TGTGCCAGCAGTTTATTAAACGGGGATCAGCCCCAGCATTTT
.,.,TRBJ1-1,TRBV29-1,CSGEVLAEAFF,TGCAGCGGTGAAGTCTTGGCCGAAGCTTTCTTT
.,TRBD1,TRBJ1-1,TRBV7-2,CASSLQGDTEAFF,TGTGCCAGCAGCTTACAGGGGGACACTGAAGCTTTCTTT